A selection of T cell receptor beta chains follows, all from one sample in a study of beta chain features in type 1 diabetes. Generated by immunoSEQ multiplex PCR, the TCRdb table keeps only in-frame clones and is missing some. Among roughly 300,000 clones listed, 7% to 9% were seen once. What was sequenced was central memory CD4+ T cells from blood. The origin of the receptors is a woman between 18 and 30 years old in good health. Both conserved end residues are part of each CDR3.

V gene: TRBV4-1
J gene: TRBJ2-1
CDR3 protein: CASSPGTSFHEQFF

V gene: TRBV4-3
J gene: TRBJ1-1
CDR3 protein: CASTLGPGADTEAFF

V gene: TRBV7-2
J gene: TRBJ2-7
CDR3 protein: CASSSTAYYEQYF

V gene: TRBV27
J gene: TRBJ1-2
CDR3 protein: CATADRYGYTF

V gene: TRBV5-4
J gene: TRBJ2-3
CDR3 protein: CASSKGSVTDTQYF

V gene: TRBV7-2
J gene: TRBJ1-5
CDR3 protein: CASSLVPTGNQPQHF

V gene: TRBV2
J gene: TRBJ2-2
CDR3 protein: CASRGPQGFTGELFF

V gene: TRBV20-1
J gene: TRBJ2-5
CDR3 protein: CSANQVETQYF

V gene: TRBV4-2
J gene: TRBJ2-3
CDR3 protein: CASSQDVGEMGDTQYF

V gene: TRBV7-2
J gene: TRBJ2-5
CDR3 protein: CASSLGWSQYF

V gene: TRBV27
J gene: TRBJ2-5
CDR3 protein: CASSSGQGGQETQYF

V gene: TRBV14
J gene: TRBJ1-1
CDR3 protein: CASSQDYGDTEAFF

V gene: TRBV6-1
J gene: TRBJ2-2
CDR3 protein: CASSELGHYTGELFF

V gene: TRBV10-3
J gene: TRBJ2-7
CDR3 protein: CAIRGTAGSHEQYF

V gene: TRBV9
J gene: TRBJ2-1
CDR3 protein: CASSVVGQGQNEQFF

V gene: TRBV27
J gene: TRBJ2-2
CDR3 protein: CASSFNSQLTGELFF

V gene: TRBV10-3
J gene: TRBJ2-6
CDR3 protein: CAISDRASGANVLTF

V gene: TRBV10-2
J gene: TRBJ1-2
CDR3 protein: CASRVQLEANYGYTF

V gene: TRBV7-9
J gene: TRBJ2-3
CDR3 protein: CASSPPGSARADTQYF

V gene: TRBV25-1
J gene: TRBJ1-1
CDR3 protein: CASLSVANTEAFF

V gene: TRBV9
J gene: TRBJ1-1
CDR3 protein: CASSVFGSTEAFF

V gene: TRBV27
J gene: TRBJ2-1
CDR3 protein: CASSFGVANEQFF

V gene: TRBV28
J gene: TRBJ2-1
CDR3 protein: CASSSGFTDRAYNEQFF

V gene: TRBV6-6
J gene: TRBJ2-4
CDR3 protein: CASSPDSLAKNIQYF

V gene: TRBV9
J gene: TRBJ2-5
CDR3 protein: CASSPHPGQGRETQYF

V gene: TRBV4-2
J gene: TRBJ2-7
CDR3 protein: CASSQVGGSTPYEQYF

V gene: TRBV7-7
J gene: TRBJ1-4
CDR3 protein: CASSPGTGADEKLFF

V gene: TRBV5-5
J gene: TRBJ1-4
CDR3 protein: CASSLNLGNEKLFF

V gene: TRBV2
J gene: TRBJ1-2
CDR3 protein: CASSDANTFNYGYTF

V gene: TRBV28
J gene: TRBJ2-7
CDR3 protein: CASSRLQGIGYEQYF

V gene: TRBV2
J gene: TRBJ2-2
CDR3 protein: CASLFHRAGELFF

V gene: TRBV5-1
J gene: TRBJ1-1
CDR3 protein: CASRGDYGRAEAFF

V gene: TRBV9
J gene: TRBJ2-7
CDR3 protein: CASSPGAGQGTFGEQYF

V gene: TRBV4-3
J gene: TRBJ2-1
CDR3 protein: CASSQGLAYGEQFF

V gene: TRBV28
J gene: TRBJ1-5
CDR3 protein: CASRTGGFDQPQHF

V gene: TRBV9
J gene: TRBJ1-5
CDR3 protein: CASSVRADQPQHF

V gene: TRBV7-8
J gene: TRBJ2-1
CDR3 protein: CASSPWTGTGNNEQFF

V gene: TRBV5-1
J gene: TRBJ2-1
CDR3 protein: CASSPERTTRLGEQFF

V gene: TRBV7-8
J gene: TRBJ2-7
CDR3 protein: CASSPSPYEQYF

V gene: TRBV5-1
J gene: TRBJ2-3
CDR3 protein: CASSLGLAGAFDTDTQYF

V gene: TRBV4-3
J gene: TRBJ2-5
CDR3 protein: CASSQGITDPGAQYF

V gene: TRBV7-8
J gene: TRBJ2-3
CDR3 protein: CASSTGPGLAGGRADTQYF

V gene: TRBV5-6
J gene: TRBJ2-2
CDR3 protein: CASSPAGTGSGELFF

V gene: TRBV9
J gene: TRBJ2-2
CDR3 protein: CASSVTHSTGELFF

V gene: TRBV9
J gene: TRBJ2-7
CDR3 protein: CASSVATGGEQYF

V gene: TRBV4-2
J gene: TRBJ2-1
CDR3 protein: CASSQVSYQGRDNEQFF

V gene: TRBV7-9
J gene: TRBJ2-3
CDR3 protein: CASSSDGRGTDTQYF

V gene: TRBV11-1
J gene: TRBJ2-1
CDR3 protein: CASRAYGGNNEQFF

V gene: TRBV7-9
J gene: TRBJ2-2
CDR3 protein: CASSPYSSAGELFF

V gene: TRBV28
J gene: TRBJ2-7
CDR3 protein: CASSFTGRSYEQYF

V gene: TRBV13
J gene: TRBJ2-5
CDR3 protein: CASSTYGAGRGQETQYF

V gene: TRBV9
J gene: TRBJ2-3
CDR3 protein: CASSRDGSTDTQYF

V gene: TRBV11-2
J gene: TRBJ2-7
CDR3 protein: CASSFSGQGAAEQYF